This T cell receptor (beta chain) was profiled in a study of molecular identifiers for immune sequencing clone quantification. In germline, CDR1 is LNHDA, CDR2 SQIVND (reference sequence). The J segment lost 0 bases and the V segment lost 6 bases, leaving 14 bases of the junction unmatched. The CDR3 sequence is 18 residues long. The study, taken as a whole, reports: Among effectors, clones above 20 RNA copies held over 98% of molecules; among naive cells, under 1%.

TCRdb ran MiXCR on the PCR reads and lists one entry per CDR3 protein. This table holds about 640,000 distinct CDR3 sequences, about 20% found once. This clonotype has at least ten counts. The antigen is unknown. This sequence originates from a human donor in good health. Some libraries in this study had Jurkat cell RNA spiked in. The J gene is TRBJ1-3, the V gene TRBV19, with 7 bases lining up with TRBD1. The specimen was naive CD8+ T cells from blood, with Jurkat cell RNA spiked in. Subset in this sample: FACS-sorted CD8+CD4-CCR7+CD45RA+ naive T cells. CDR3 in amino acids: CASSFDRDSKDSGNTIYF. The CDR3 coding sequence is TGTGCCAGTAGCTTCGACAGGGACAGCAAGGACTCTGGAAACACCATATATTTT.